A single sample gave rise to the 10 T cell receptor beta chains below, sequenced in a study of cytomegalovirus exposure and HLA in healthy donors. Vbeta (60) and Jbeta (13) primers were used in the PCR. Assay: immunoSEQ multiplex PCR; the TCRdb copy retains only in-frame clones and omits some. The sample has fewer than 200,000 clones; roughly 87% are singletons. The sequenced sample was PBMCs. These receptors all come from a girl less than two years old in good health and CMV-seronegative.

CDR3 residues: CASSYPPVGQGLYEQFF. In nucleotides, the CDR3 is TGTGCCAGCAGCTACCCCCCGGTGGGACAGGGATTATATGAGCAGTTCTTC. The V and J genes are TRBV7-9 and TRBJ2-1, with 9 bases fitting TRBD1. Germline values: CDR1 SEHNR, CDR2 FQNEAQ (reference sequence). V lost 4 bases to trimming and J lost 8 bases; unmatched junction nucleotides: 15. The CDR3 is 17 amino acids.

The chain joins TRBV7-3 to TRBJ2-3; 8 bases align to TRBD1. The J segment lost 2 bases and the V segment lost 4 bases, leaving 8 bases of the junction unmatched. Germline assignment: CDR1 SGHTA and CDR2 FQGTGA. This CDR3 is built from 16 residues. The CDR3 loop reads CASSSQGGGPTDTQYF. As DNA, the CDR3 is TGTGCCAGCAGCTCACAGGGGGGCGGCCCCACAGATACGCAGTATTTT.

The V and J genes are TRBV5-1 and TRBJ2-3; weak D call: TRBD1 (5 bases). Deletions cut 0 bases from V and 1 base from J, with 15 bases between. The CDR3 length is 17 residues. Germline-derived CDR1 and CDR2 are SGHRS and YFSETQ. In DNA, the CDR3 is TGCGCCAGCAGCTTGGTTACGGACAATTGGGGCACAGATACGCAGTATTTT. This gives the protein CASSLVTDNWGTDTQYF.

This clone was found a few times. V and J are TRBV5-4 and TRBJ2-1; 10 positions match TRBD2. The CDR3 runs to 16 residues. The V gene end was trimmed by 4 bases and the J gene end by 8 bases; junction bases not matched to a gene: 12. The germline gives CDR1 SGHNT, CDR2 YYREEE (reference sequence). Here the CDR3 DNA reads TGTGCCAGCAGCCTCATTCTAGCGGGGGCGTTAGATGAGCAGTTCTTC. Protein sequence: CASSLILAGALDEQFF.

This chain links TRBV27 with TRBJ2-3; 8 bases fit TRBD2. CDR3 size: 17 residues. Per the germline V gene, CDR1 is MNHEY and CDR2 is SMNVEV (reference sequence). Trimming cost V 3 bases and J 5 bases; bases outside gene matches: 13. The CDR3 is CASSFAGQRGLGDTQYF. CDR3 nucleotides: TGTGCCAGCAGTTTTGCCGGTCAGCGGGGGCTGGGAGATACGCAGTATTTT.

The chain employs TRBV27 and TRBJ1-6; D is ambiguous. Trimming took off 1 base at V and 9 bases at J, with 10 bases between the two ends. CDR1 and CDR2 (germline): MNHEY, SMNVEV (reference sequence). CDR3 length: 14 amino acids. Written as DNA, the CDR3 is TGTGCCAGCAGTTTATATCAGGTATTTTCACCCCTCCACTTT. Amino acids: CASSLYQVFSPLHF.

The chain recombines TRBV19 with TRBJ2-3, with D possibly being TRBD2 (6 bases). The CDR3 consists of 13 residues. V was trimmed by 7 bases and J by 4 bases, leaving 12 bases between them. CDR1 is LNHDA and CDR2 is SQIVND in the germline V gene (reference sequence). CDR3 protein: CASTFGGSDTQYF. DNA of the CDR3: TGTGCCAGTACTTTCGGGGGATCAGATACGCAGTATTTT.

The chain is built from TRBV9 and TRBJ2-1, with 7 bases fitting TRBD2. Trimming took 4 bases from V and 0 from J; bases not matched to a gene: 7. Germline loops: CDR1 SGDLS, CDR2 YYNGEE. The CDR3 is 16 amino acids. The CDR3 sequence: CASSPNPSGSYNEQFF. CDR3 DNA sequence: TGTGCCAGCAGCCCAAACCCTAGCGGCTCCTACAATGAGCAGTTCTTC. Using reference TRBV9 and TRBJ2-1 for the parts outside the CDR3, the full variable domain is DSGVTQTPKHLITATGQRVTLRCSPRSGDLSVYWYQQSLDQGLQFLIQYYNGEERAKGNILERFSAQQFPDLHSELNLSSLELGDSALYFCASSPNPSGSYNEQFFGPGTRLTVL.

As to this clone: The identical CDR3 is also encoded by other nucleotide sequences in the sample. V usage is TRBV27 and J usage is TRBJ2-7; 8 bases align to TRBD2. This CDR3 is 13 amino acids long. V lost 3 bases and J lost 4; bases outside the gene matches: 2. Germline V gives CDR1 MNHEY, CDR2 SMNVEV (reference sequence). This chain's CDR3 is CASSFSGSYEQYF. CDR3 bases: TGTGCCAGCAGTTTCAGCGGGAGTTACGAGCAGTACTTC.

The chain uses TRBV7-3 and TRBJ2-2; 9 positions agree with TRBD1. The CDR3 is made up of 15 amino acids. The J segment lost 1 base and the V segment lost 4 bases, leaving 1 base of the junction unmatched. Germline V CDR1 and CDR2: SGHTA, FQGTGA. The CDR3 sequence: CASSSGQGNTGELFF. In DNA form, the CDR3 reads TGTGCCAGCAGCTCGGGACAGGGGAACACCGGGGAGCTGTTTTTT.